The rows below give T cell receptor beta chains drawn from one sample of a study of response to subunit inactivated influenza vaccine. In TCRdb, the RT-PCR reads were re-called with MiXCR into one record per CDR3 protein. Of roughly 700,000 distinct CDR3 sequences in the sample, approximately 15% were seen once. The source was PBMCs from blood, collected around 15 days before vaccination. The source of these receptors is a man in his forties or fifties who received an inactivated influenza vaccine. Each CDR3 is given with its conserved first and last residue. The D gene is left open where the match is weak. Size values are once, few and many counts, or a class for expanded clones, and some rows have none.

CDR3 protein: CASNGGRMEEKLFF
CDR3 DNA: TGCGCCAGCAACGGCGGCAGGATGGAGGAAAAACTGTTTTTT
D gene: .
J gene: TRBJ1-4
clone size: .
V gene: TRBV5-1

CDR3 protein: CASSFSSGYYNEQFF
CDR3 DNA: TGTGCCAGCAGCTTTTCTAGCGGGTACTACAATGAGCAGTTCTTC
D gene: TRBD2
J gene: TRBJ2-1
clone size: .
V gene: TRBV5-6

CDR3 protein: CASSIGTGIQPQHF
CDR3 DNA: TGTGCCAGTAGTATAGGAACTGGGATACAGCCCCAGCATTTT
D gene: .
J gene: TRBJ1-5
clone size: .
V gene: TRBV19

CDR3 protein: CASSLEWGLYYNEQFF
CDR3 DNA: TGTGCCAGCAGCCTCGAATGGGGGCTTTACTACAATGAGCAGTTCTTC
D gene: .
J gene: TRBJ2-1
clone size: few
V gene: TRBV5-5

CDR3 protein: CASTKGAGAGNEQFF
CDR3 DNA: TGTGCCAGCACCAAGGGGGCGGGAGCGGGGAATGAGCAGTTCTTC
D gene: .
J gene: TRBJ2-1
clone size: many
V gene: TRBV6-1

CDR3 protein: CASSWTGQGIYEQYF
CDR3 DNA: TGTGCCAGCAGCTGGACAGGACAGGGAATCTACGAGCAGTACTTC
D gene: TRBD1
J gene: TRBJ2-7
clone size: few
V gene: TRBV3-1

CDR3 protein: CASGAGGFEQYF
CDR3 DNA: TGTGCCTCGGGAGCGGGAGGCTTCGAGCAGTACTTC
D gene: TRBD2
J gene: TRBJ2-7
clone size: few
V gene: TRBV7-2

CDR3 protein: CASSAGPNQPQHF
CDR3 DNA: TGTGCCAGCAGCGCAGGCCCAAATCAGCCCCAGCATTTT
D gene: .
J gene: TRBJ1-5
clone size: few
V gene: TRBV11-2

CDR3 protein: CASSDRYEQYF
CDR3 DNA: TGTGCCAGCAGTGATCGGTACGAGCAGTACTTC
D gene: .
J gene: TRBJ2-7
clone size: many
V gene: TRBV6-1

CDR3 protein: CASSLNRGSSYEQYF
CDR3 DNA: TGTGCCAGCAGTTTAAACAGGGGGAGCTCCTACGAGCAGTACTTC
D gene: TRBD1
J gene: TRBJ2-7
clone size: .
V gene: TRBV12-3/TRBV12-4

CDR3 protein: CSVFGQGDNDKLFF
CDR3 DNA: TGCAGCGTTTTTGGACAGGGCGATAATGACAAACTGTTTTTT
D gene: TRBD1
J gene: TRBJ1-4
clone size: .
V gene: TRBV29-1

CDR3 protein: CSARDGAGKTYEQYF
CDR3 DNA: TGCAGTGCTAGAGATGGGGCGGGCAAAACCTACGAGCAGTACTTC
D gene: .
J gene: TRBJ2-7
clone size: .
V gene: TRBV20-1

CDR3 protein: CASSPRTGLDQPQHF
CDR3 DNA: TGTGCCAGCAGTCCACGGACCGGACTCGATCAGCCCCAGCATTTT
D gene: .
J gene: TRBJ1-5
clone size: few
V gene: TRBV6-2/TRBV6-3

CDR3 protein: CASSRVMGTNEKLFF
CDR3 DNA: TGTGCCAGCAGCCGCGTTATGGGAACTAATGAAAAACTGTTTTTT
D gene: .
J gene: TRBJ1-4
clone size: many
V gene: TRBV2

CDR3 protein: CASTEQGARETQYF
CDR3 DNA: TGTGCCAGCACCGAACAGGGGGCCCGAGAGACCCAGTACTTC
D gene: TRBD1
J gene: TRBJ2-5
clone size: few
V gene: TRBV5-4

CDR3 protein: CASSFTEGNTEAFF
CDR3 DNA: TGTGCCAGCAGTTTTACTGAGGGGAACACTGAAGCTTTCTTT
D gene: .
J gene: TRBJ1-1
clone size: many
V gene: TRBV12-3/TRBV12-4

CDR3 protein: CASSLEVSPTYEQYF
CDR3 DNA: TGCGCCAGCAGCTTGGAGGTCAGCCCTACCTACGAGCAGTACTTC
D gene: .
J gene: TRBJ2-7
clone size: few
V gene: TRBV5-1

CDR3 protein: CSARRVSSYEQYF
CDR3 DNA: TGCAGTGCTAGGAGGGTGAGCTCCTACGAGCAGTACTTC
D gene: .
J gene: TRBJ2-7
clone size: once
V gene: TRBV20-1

CDR3 protein: CASSDTFGELFF
CDR3 DNA: TGTGCCAGCAGTGACACTTTCGGGGAGCTGTTTTTT
D gene: .
J gene: TRBJ2-2
clone size: few
V gene: TRBV27

CDR3 protein: CASSLIEGPGELFF
CDR3 DNA: TGTGCCAGCAGTTTAATTGAGGGCCCCGGGGAGCTGTTTTTT
D gene: .
J gene: TRBJ2-2
clone size: .
V gene: TRBV12-3/TRBV12-4

CDR3 protein: CAWTRGQGIYEQYF
CDR3 DNA: TGTGCCTGGACTAGGGGACAGGGAATCTACGAGCAGTACTTC
D gene: TRBD1
J gene: TRBJ2-7
clone size: .
V gene: TRBV30

CDR3 protein: CASSQDPGTDTQYF
CDR3 DNA: TGCGCCAGCAGCCAAGACCCAGGCACAGATACGCAGTATTTT
D gene: .
J gene: TRBJ2-3
clone size: many
V gene: TRBV4-3

CDR3 protein: CASRGTGTPTYYEQYF
CDR3 DNA: TGTGCCAGCAGGGGGACGGGCACCCCAACCTACTACGAGCAGTACTTC
D gene: .
J gene: TRBJ2-7
clone size: .
V gene: TRBV6-1

CDR3 protein: CSAIRDRGRETQYF
CDR3 DNA: TGCAGTGCTATCCGGGACAGGGGGCGAGAGACCCAGTACTTC
D gene: TRBD1
J gene: TRBJ2-5
clone size: few
V gene: TRBV20-1

CDR3 protein: CSAPGHSTTGELFF
CDR3 DNA: TGCAGTGCCCCGGGACATTCGACCACCGGGGAGCTGTTTTTT
D gene: .
J gene: TRBJ2-2
clone size: .
V gene: TRBV20-1

CDR3 protein: CATRQAEWNIQYF
CDR3 DNA: TGTGCCACCCGACAGGCCGAATGGAACATTCAGTACTTC
D gene: .
J gene: TRBJ2-4
clone size: .
V gene: TRBV7-2

CDR3 protein: CATSISLADTQYF
CDR3 DNA: TGTGCCACCTCGATTAGCCTCGCAGATACGCAGTATTTT
D gene: .
J gene: TRBJ2-3
clone size: many
V gene: TRBV15

CDR3 protein: CASSLGWRVRTDTQYF
CDR3 DNA: TGCGCCAGCAGCTTGGGATGGCGGGTTCGCACAGATACGCAGTATTTT
D gene: .
J gene: TRBJ2-3
clone size: .
V gene: TRBV5-1

CDR3 protein: CASSLAQRGSTDTQYF
CDR3 DNA: TGCGCCAGCAGCTTGGCCCAGCGCGGTTCGACGGATACGCAGTATTTT
D gene: .
J gene: TRBJ2-3
clone size: .
V gene: TRBV5-1

CDR3 protein: CSASLGREEKLFF
CDR3 DNA: TGCAGTGCTAGTTTGGGGCGCGAGGAAAAACTGTTTTTT
D gene: .
J gene: TRBJ1-4
clone size: .
V gene: TRBV20-1

CDR3 protein: CASSKGAGAYEQYF
CDR3 DNA: TGCGCCAGCAGCAAAGGAGCAGGAGCCTACGAGCAGTACTTC
D gene: .
J gene: TRBJ2-7
clone size: few
V gene: TRBV4-3

CDR3 protein: CASSSYHLYEQYF
CDR3 DNA: TGTGCCAGCAGTTCCTATCACCTCTACGAGCAGTACTTC
D gene: .
J gene: TRBJ2-7
clone size: .
V gene: TRBV12-3/TRBV12-4

CDR3 protein: CASSVDRGQTQYF
CDR3 DNA: TGTGCCAGTAGTGTTGACAGGGGTCAGACCCAGTACTTC
D gene: TRBD1
J gene: TRBJ2-5
clone size: once
V gene: TRBV19

CDR3 protein: CSAVAGGSNEQFF
CDR3 DNA: TGCAGCGCAGTAGCGGGAGGTAGCAATGAGCAGTTCTTC
D gene: TRBD2
J gene: TRBJ2-1
clone size: many
V gene: TRBV29-1

CDR3 protein: CASSEPTRRGEGETQYF
CDR3 DNA: TGCGCCAGCAGTGAGCCGACCCGGCGGGGGGAGGGAGAGACCCAGTACTTC
D gene: TRBD2
J gene: TRBJ2-5
clone size: .
V gene: TRBV10-2